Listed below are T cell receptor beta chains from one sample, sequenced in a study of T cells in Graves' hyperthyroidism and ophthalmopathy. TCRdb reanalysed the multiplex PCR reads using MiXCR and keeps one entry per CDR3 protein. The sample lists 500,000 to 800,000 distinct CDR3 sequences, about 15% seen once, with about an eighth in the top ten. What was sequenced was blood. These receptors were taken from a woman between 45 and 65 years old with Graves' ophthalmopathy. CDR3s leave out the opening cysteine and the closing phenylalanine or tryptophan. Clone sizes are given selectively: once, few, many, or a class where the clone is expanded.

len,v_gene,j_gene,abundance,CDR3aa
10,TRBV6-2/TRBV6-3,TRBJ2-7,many,ASRSRSYEQY
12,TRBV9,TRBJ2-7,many,ASSPSGTVYEQY
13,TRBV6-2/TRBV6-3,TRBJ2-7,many,ASSSLGTSRDEQY
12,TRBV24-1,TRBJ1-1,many,ATSAQGQNTEAF
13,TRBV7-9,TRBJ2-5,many,ASSEGQQKQETQY
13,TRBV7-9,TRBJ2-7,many,ASSPPGADGYEQY
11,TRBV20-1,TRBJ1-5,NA,SAGARFNQPQH
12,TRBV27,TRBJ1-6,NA,ASSLSTPNSPLH
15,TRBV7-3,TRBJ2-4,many,ASSLGRTGTGRNIQY
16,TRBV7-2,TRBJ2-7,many,ASSLFASGRAGTSEQY
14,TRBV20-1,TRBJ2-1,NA,SARDFSGRANNEQF
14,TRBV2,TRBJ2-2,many,ASSYAEGHLTGELF
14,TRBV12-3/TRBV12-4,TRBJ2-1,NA,ASRPTGTSEYNEQF
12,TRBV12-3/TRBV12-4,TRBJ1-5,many,ASSPQTGNQPQH
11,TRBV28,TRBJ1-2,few,ASSPRQAYGYT